A single count supports the clone carrying this TCR beta chain. Its antigen is not identified. This record belongs to a study of T cells in Graves' hyperthyroidism and ophthalmopathy. Uncontrolled infection, other autoimmune disease, pregnancy and lactation each barred patients from inclusion. General study findings and limits: Most expanded thyroid clonotypes above 0.001 also appeared in blood.

What was amplified from RNA transcripts were TCR beta CDR3 regions. First-round RT-PCR of the TCR CDR3 relied on the HTBI primer set. Each CDR3 protein is one row after TCRdb ran MiXCR on the multiplex PCR reads. The sample holds approximately 640,000 distinct CDR3 sequences; around 15% are singletons and the top ten take 3% to 4.5%. CDR3 length: 12 amino acids. V gave up 2 bases and J gave up 14 bases, with 16 bases separating them. Germline loops: CDR1 SQVTM, CDR2 ANQGSEA. The source material was blood. The chain combines TRBV29-1 with TRBJ2-1, with D uncertain. The clonotype was recovered from a woman between 25 and 40 years old with Graves' hyperthyroidism. Written as DNA, the CDR3 is TGCAGCGTTGAAAGTAAAGGTAGTCGGAAGTTCTTC. Its translation: CSVESKGSRKFF.